This paragraph reports one TCR beta chain. Its antigen is not known. These data are taken from a study of radiation and T cells in renal cell carcinoma. Overall study: Nephrectomy followed 15 Gy stereotactic body radiation by 4 weeks. Study-wide findings and caveats: From baseline, blood top tumor clonotypes peaked at 2 weeks post-radiation.

Time point indicated: baseline pretreatment blood. Documented treatment: 15 Gy SBRT to primary tumor, nephrectomy 4 weeks later. Germline V gives CDR1 SGHDN, CDR2 FVKESK. The CDR3 runs 15 residues. The ends lost 5 bases at V and 2 bases at J; junction bases unmatched: 5. TCRdb's copy holds only in-frame clones and misses some; the assay was immunoSEQ multiplex PCR. This table has about 140,000 clones, approximately 87% appearing once. This sequence was found in a woman aged 45-60 years with renal cell carcinoma. The genes are TRBV14 and TRBJ2-3; 9 nucleotides align to TRBD2. The sample consisted of blood, taken from a patient whose treatment included radiotherapy and nephrectomy. CDR3 DNA sequence: TGTGCCAGCAGCTACGCGGGGGGGACCACAGATACGCAGTATTTT. Translation gives CASSYAGGTTDTQYF. The full variable domain, with the rest looked up from reference TRBV14 and TRBJ2-3, is EAGVTQFPSHSVIEKGQTVTLRCDPISGHDNLYWYRRVMGKEIKFLLHFVKESKQDESGMPNNRFLAERTGGTYSTLKVQPAELEDSGVYFCASSYAGGTTDTQYFGPGTRLTVL.